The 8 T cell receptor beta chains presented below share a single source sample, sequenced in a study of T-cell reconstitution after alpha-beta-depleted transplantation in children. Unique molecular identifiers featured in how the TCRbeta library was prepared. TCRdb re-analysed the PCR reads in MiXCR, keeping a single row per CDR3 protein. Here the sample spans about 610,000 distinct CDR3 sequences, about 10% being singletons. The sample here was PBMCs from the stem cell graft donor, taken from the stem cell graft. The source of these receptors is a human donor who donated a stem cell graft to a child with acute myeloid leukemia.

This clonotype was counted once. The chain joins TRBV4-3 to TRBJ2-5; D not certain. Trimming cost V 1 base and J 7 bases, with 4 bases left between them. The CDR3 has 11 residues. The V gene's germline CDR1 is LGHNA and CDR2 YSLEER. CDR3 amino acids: CASSQGPTQYF. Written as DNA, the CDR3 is TGCGCCAGCAGCCAAGGTCCGACCCAGTACTTC.

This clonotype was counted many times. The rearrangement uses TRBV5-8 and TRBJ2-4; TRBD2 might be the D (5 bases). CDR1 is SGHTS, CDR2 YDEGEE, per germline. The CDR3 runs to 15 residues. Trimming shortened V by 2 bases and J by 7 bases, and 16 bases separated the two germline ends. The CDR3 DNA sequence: TGTGCCAGCAGCTTAAGGGAGAGTATGTCGAACATTCAGTACTTC. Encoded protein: CASSLRESMSNIQYF.

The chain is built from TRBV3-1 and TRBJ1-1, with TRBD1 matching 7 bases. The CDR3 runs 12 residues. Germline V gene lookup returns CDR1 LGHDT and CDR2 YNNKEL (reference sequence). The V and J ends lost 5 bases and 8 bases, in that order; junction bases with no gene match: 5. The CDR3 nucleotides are TGTGCCAGCAGCGATAGACAGGGCGAAGCTTTCTTT. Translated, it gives CASSDRQGEAFF.

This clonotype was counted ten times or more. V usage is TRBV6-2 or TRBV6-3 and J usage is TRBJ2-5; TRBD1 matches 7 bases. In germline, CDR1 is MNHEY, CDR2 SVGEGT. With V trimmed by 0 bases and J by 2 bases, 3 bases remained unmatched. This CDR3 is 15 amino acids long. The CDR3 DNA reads TGTGCCAGCAGTTACTCCACAGGGGATCAAGAGACCCAGTACTTC. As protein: CASSYSTGDQETQYF.

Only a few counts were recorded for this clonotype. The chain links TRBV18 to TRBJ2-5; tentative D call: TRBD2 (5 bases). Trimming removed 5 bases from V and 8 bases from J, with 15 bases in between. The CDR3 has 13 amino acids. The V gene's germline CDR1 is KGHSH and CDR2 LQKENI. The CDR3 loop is CASSDGSRDTQYF. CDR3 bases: TGTGCCAGCTCAGATGGATCCCGGGATACCCAGTACTTC.

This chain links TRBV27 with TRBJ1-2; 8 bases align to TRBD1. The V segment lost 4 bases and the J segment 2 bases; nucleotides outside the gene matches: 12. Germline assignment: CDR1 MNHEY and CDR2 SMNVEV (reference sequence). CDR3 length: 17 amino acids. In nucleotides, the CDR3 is TGTGCCAGCAGTTACTCCATAGGACAGGGAAGGAACTATGGCTACACCTTC. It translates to CASSYSIGQGRNYGYTF.

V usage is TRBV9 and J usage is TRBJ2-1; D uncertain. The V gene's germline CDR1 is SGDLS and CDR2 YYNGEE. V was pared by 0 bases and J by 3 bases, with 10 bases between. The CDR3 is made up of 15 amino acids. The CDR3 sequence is CASSVVPELYNEQFF. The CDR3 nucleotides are TGTGCCAGCAGCGTAGTTCCAGAACTCTACAATGAGCAGTTCTTC.

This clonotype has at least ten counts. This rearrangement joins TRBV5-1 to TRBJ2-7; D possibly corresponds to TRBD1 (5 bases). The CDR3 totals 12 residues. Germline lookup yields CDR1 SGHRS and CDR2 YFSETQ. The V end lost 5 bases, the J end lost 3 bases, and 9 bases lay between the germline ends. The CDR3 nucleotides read TGCGCCAGCAGTCGGCAGGGCTACGAGCAGTACTTC. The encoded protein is CASSRQGYEQYF.